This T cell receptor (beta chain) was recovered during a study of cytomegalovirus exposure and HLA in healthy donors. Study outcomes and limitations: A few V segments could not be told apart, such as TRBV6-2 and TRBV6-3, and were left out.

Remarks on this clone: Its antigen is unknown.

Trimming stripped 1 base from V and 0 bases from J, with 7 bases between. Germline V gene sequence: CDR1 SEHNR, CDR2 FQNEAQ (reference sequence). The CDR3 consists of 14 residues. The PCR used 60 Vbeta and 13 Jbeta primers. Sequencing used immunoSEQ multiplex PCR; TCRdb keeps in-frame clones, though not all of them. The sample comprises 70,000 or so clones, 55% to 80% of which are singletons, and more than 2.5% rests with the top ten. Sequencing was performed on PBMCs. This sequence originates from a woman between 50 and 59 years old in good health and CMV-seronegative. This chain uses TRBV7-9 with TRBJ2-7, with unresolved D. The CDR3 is CASSLGRASYEQYF. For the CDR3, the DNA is TGTGCCAGCAGCTTAGGGAGAGCCTCCTACGAGCAGTACTTC.